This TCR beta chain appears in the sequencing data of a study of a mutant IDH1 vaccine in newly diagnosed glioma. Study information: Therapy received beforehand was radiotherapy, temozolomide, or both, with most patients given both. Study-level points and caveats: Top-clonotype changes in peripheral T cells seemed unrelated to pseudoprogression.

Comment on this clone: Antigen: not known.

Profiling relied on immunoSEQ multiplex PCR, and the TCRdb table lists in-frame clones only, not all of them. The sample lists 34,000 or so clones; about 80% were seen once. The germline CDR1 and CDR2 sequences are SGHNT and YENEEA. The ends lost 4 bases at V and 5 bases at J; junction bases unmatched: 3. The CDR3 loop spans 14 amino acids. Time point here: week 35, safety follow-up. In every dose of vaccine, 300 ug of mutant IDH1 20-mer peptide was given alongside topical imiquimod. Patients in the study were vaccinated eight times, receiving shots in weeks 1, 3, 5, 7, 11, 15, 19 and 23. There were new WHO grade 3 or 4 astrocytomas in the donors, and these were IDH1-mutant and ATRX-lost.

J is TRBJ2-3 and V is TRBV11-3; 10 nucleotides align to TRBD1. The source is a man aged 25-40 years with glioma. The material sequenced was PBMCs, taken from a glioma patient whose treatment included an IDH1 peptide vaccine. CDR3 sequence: CASSSGQGLDTQYF. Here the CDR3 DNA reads TGTGCCAGCAGCTCGGGACAGGGGCTAGATACGCAGTATTTT.